The rows below give T cell receptor beta chains drawn from one sample of a study of human T cells and chemical hapten exposure. One entry per CDR3 protein, called by TCRdb with MiXCR from the RACE reads. The data show approximately 81,000 distinct CDR3 sequences, with 8.6% seen just once and more than 1.5% held by the top ten. The sequenced material came from whole blood. The receptor set was obtained from a male donor in good health. Some clones in this sample may be carry-over from other donors' samples. CDR3s include the opening cysteine and the closing phenylalanine or tryptophan. The order of the fields is J gene, D gene, clone size, V gene, CDR3 DNA, CDR3 protein. A D gene is named only where the DNA matches it firmly. Rows may omit the clone size; those that give it use once, few, many or a size class.

TRBJ1-3 | - | few | TRBV5-1 | TGCGCCAGCAGCTTGGGATTCCACGGGGAGACTGGAAACACCATATATTTT | CASSLGFHGETGNTIYF
TRBJ2-7 | TRBD2 | - | TRBV2 | TGTGCCACCCGGCGGGGGGACGAGCAGTACTTC | CATRRGDEQYF
TRBJ2-5 | TRBD2 | many | TRBV18 | TGTGGATCTGGACTAGCGGGTTCGGGGACCCAGTACTTC | CGSGLAGSGTQYF
TRBJ1-2 | - | - | TRBV20-1 | TGCAGTGCAACCCCCAGGGGAGTGCGGTTGGGGCACTATGGCTACACCTTC | CSATPRGVRLGHYGYTF
TRBJ2-7 | TRBD2 | - | TRBV27 | TGTGCCAGCAGAGCGGGAGGGTACGAGCAGTACTTC | CASRAGGYEQYF
TRBJ2-3 | - | many | TRBV20-1 | TGCAGTGCTCCAGGGTTCACAGATACGCAGTATTTT | CSAPGFTDTQYF
TRBJ2-5 | TRBD1 | many | TRBV6-5 | TGTGCCAGCAGTATCCGACAGGGCCAAGAGACCCAGTACTTC | CASSIRQGQETQYF
TRBJ2-7 | TRBD2 | - | TRBV27 | TGTGCCAGCAGTGGTACCTCGGGGGGGCTCGAGCAGTACTTC | CASSGTSGGLEQYF
TRBJ1-3 | - | few | TRBV6-1 | TGTGCCAGCAATGGGGTCATCTTCTCCACCTCTGGAAACACCATATATTTT | CASNGVIFSTSGNTIYF
TRBJ1-2 | - | few | TRBV25-1 | TGTGCCAGCAGTGGGGGCCTGGGGGGGGGTTATGGCTACACCTTC | CASSGGLGGGYGYTF
TRBJ1-5 | - | many | TRBV7-2 | TGTGCCAGCAGCCTGACGGTGAATCAGCCCCAGCATTTT | CASSLTVNQPQHF
TRBJ2-2 | - | many | TRBV7-9 | TGTGCCAGCAGCTTAGAGTGGACGGCCGGGGGGGAGCTGTTTTTT | CASSLEWTAGGELFF
TRBJ1-1 | TRBD1 | many | TRBV29-1 | TGCAGCTTCAGACAGGCGGGACAGATGAACACTGAAGCTTTCTTT | CSFRQAGQMNTEAFF
TRBJ2-3 | TRBD2 | many | TRBV20-1 | TGCAGTGCCACCGAGCGGGGCCTTAGCACAGATACGCAGTATTTT | CSATERGLSTDTQYF
TRBJ2-3 | - | - | TRBV4-1 | TGCGCCAGCAGCCAAGTAACGGGAGCAGATACGCAGTATTTT | CASSQVTGADTQYF
TRBJ2-1 | TRBD2 | - | TRBV20-1 | TGCAGTGCTAGTAAGCGGGGAGCTAAGTACAATGAGCAGTTCTTC | CSASKRGAKYNEQFF
TRBJ1-5 | - | - | TRBV2 | TGTGCCAGCAGTGCAGCGGCGTCCGTCTCTCAGCCCCAGCATTTT | CASSAAASVSQPQHF
TRBJ1-1 | TRBD1 | few | TRBV29-1 | TGCAGCGTTTATGGACAGGGGCGGGCCACTGAAGCTTTCTTT | CSVYGQGRATEAFF
TRBJ2-7 | - | - | TRBV6-6 | TGTGCCAGCAGTTACCACGGACAGAGCGAGCAGTACTTC | CASSYHGQSEQYF
TRBJ2-3 | TRBD1 | - | TRBV7-2 | TGTGCCAGCAGCTTAGTCCCGACCGAGACAGGGCTTGATACGCAGTATTTT | CASSLVPTETGLDTQYF
TRBJ2-7 | TRBD2 | - | TRBV6-2/TRBV6-3 | TGTGCCAGCAGGACGGGGACTAGCGGGGGTTACGAGCAGTACTTC | CASRTGTSGGYEQYF
TRBJ1-2 | - | many | TRBV2 | TGTGCCAGCAGTGAGACGGAGGGGGACACCTTC | CASSETEGDTF
TRBJ2-7 | TRBD2 | few | TRBV6-1 | TGTGCCAGCAGTGAATCGTTCGGGGGAGGGTACGAGCAGTACTTC | CASSESFGGGYEQYF
TRBJ2-3 | - | many | TRBV29-1 | TGCAGCGTTCGATGGGGGCGGACCACAGATACGCAGTATTTT | CSVRWGRTTDTQYF
TRBJ2-7 | - | - | TRBV12-5 | TGTGCTAGTGGTTTCCTGGGGACTTTCTCCTACGAGCAGTACTTC | CASGFLGTFSYEQYF
TRBJ2-7 | - | many | TRBV2 | TGTGCCAGCAGTGGGACAGCTACCTACGAGCAGTACTTC | CASSGTATYEQYF
TRBJ2-3 | TRBD1 | many | TRBV27 | TGTGCCAGCAGGTCAGGGGGCGTCCCAGATACGCAGTATTTT | CASRSGGVPDTQYF
TRBJ2-3 | - | few | TRBV29-1 | TGCAGCGTTGTTCCCACAACAGATACGCAGTATTTT | CSVVPTTDTQYF
TRBJ1-5 | - | many | TRBV19 | TGTGCCAGTAGTATAGGGATGCAGCCCCAGCATTTT | CASSIGMQPQHF
TRBJ1-2 | - | - | TRBV4-3 | TGCGCCAGCAGCCAAGAGGCTGGCAGGGTCCTCAATGGCTACACCTTC | CASSQEAGRVLNGYTF
TRBJ2-1 | - | few | TRBV30 | TGTGCCTGGAGTGTACAACTAGCAAACAATGAGCAGTTCTTC | CAWSVQLANNEQFF
TRBJ1-1 | - | - | TRBV5-1 | TGCGCCAGCAGCTCTACAGGGAAAACTGAAGCTTTCTTT | CASSSTGKTEAFF
TRBJ2-3 | - | many | TRBV18 | TGTGCCAGCTCACCCTTCTCTAGCACAGATACGCAGTATTTT | CASSPFSSTDTQYF
TRBJ2-3 | TRBD1 | few | TRBV5-1 | TGCGCCAGCAGCCAACAGGGGTTCTTCACAGATACGCAGTATTTT | CASSQQGFFTDTQYF
TRBJ2-1 | - | many | TRBV19 | TGTGCCAGTAGTACTTCGGTAATCAGCTCCTACAATGAGCAGTTCTTC | CASSTSVISSYNEQFF
TRBJ2-1 | TRBD1 | few | TRBV24-1 | TGTGCCAGCAAGACAGGGGGCGCCTACAATGAGCAGTTCTTC | CASKTGGAYNEQFF
TRBJ2-7 | TRBD1 | - | TRBV12-3/TRBV12-4 | TGTGCCAGCAGGCCCGGGACAGCCTCCTACGAGCAGTACTTC | CASRPGTASYEQYF
TRBJ2-7 | TRBD1 | few | TRBV25-1 | TGTGCCAGCACTGGGACAGGGAACGACGAGCAGTACTTC | CASTGTGNDEQYF
TRBJ2-1 | - | - | TRBV27 | TGTGCCAGCAGTTTATCGCAGGGACGACTATCCTACAATGAGCAGTTCTTC | CASSLSQGRLSYNEQFF
TRBJ2-7 | - | - | TRBV5-1 | TGCGCCAGCAGCTTGGCGACAGGTCCCTCCTACGAGCAGTACTTC | CASSLATGPSYEQYF
TRBJ1-3 | TRBD1 | few | TRBV5-4 | TGTGCCAGCAGCCTTTCCAGGGGGCACGGAAACACCATATATTTT | CASSLSRGHGNTIYF
TRBJ1-5 | TRBD1 | - | TRBV2 | TGTGCCAGCAGAGCCGGGACAGCGAATCAGCCCCAGCATTTT | CASRAGTANQPQHF
TRBJ1-1 | - | few | TRBV9 | TGTGCCAGCAGCGCTGAATGGGGGGCTGGCACTGAAGCTTTCTTT | CASSAEWGAGTEAFF
TRBJ2-3 | TRBD2 | few | TRBV5-5 | TGTGCCAGCAGCTTTAGCGGGAGTAGCACAGATACGCAGTATTTT | CASSFSGSSTDTQYF
TRBJ2-5 | - | few | TRBV7-2 | TGTGCCAGCAGCTTAGGGGCCGGAGTCGGGGAGACCCAGTACTTC | CASSLGAGVGETQYF
TRBJ2-3 | - | few | TRBV7-2 | TGTGCCAGCAGCTTAATTTCAGATACGCAGTATTTT | CASSLISDTQYF
TRBJ1-2 | - | - | TRBV5-1 | TGCGCCAGCAGCTTGTCAGGGAATGGCTACACCTTC | CASSLSGNGYTF
TRBJ1-1 | - | many | TRBV29-1 | TGCAGCGGCGAGGGGATCCCGAACACTGAAGCTTTCTTT | CSGEGIPNTEAFF
TRBJ1-1 | - | many | TRBV20-1 | TGCAGTGCTAGGGCTTTTGGTACCACTGAAGCTTTCTTT | CSARAFGTTEAFF